Below, one TCR beta chain is given with its context. This clonotype is categorized as medium-sized (0.01 to 0.1%). Its cognate antigen has yet to be identified. Per-nucleotide qualities are absent, and no much larger clonotype sits a single base away. V is reduced by 3 bases and J by 9 bases, leaving a spacing of 24 bases between them. Counted from cysteine to phenylalanine, this CDR3 has 17 amino acids. Only the CDR3 portion is preserved as DNA: 51 bases, with reading frame beginning at the first base. The germline V gene specifies LGHNA as CDR1 and YNFKEQ as CDR2. The data stem from a study of prognosis after radiotherapy for stage I lung cancer (dated by TCRdb to 2020 to 2022). In terms of the full investigation: Roughly 20 stage I NSCLC patients were enrolled in Nanjing, China, between April 2018 and January 2019. About 15 of the patients were found to have newly diagnosed primary stage I lung tumors, and five were living with oligometastatic NSCLC after surgical resection of the primary tumor. All patients were regarded as medically inoperable, because of comorbidities in over 10 patients and refusal of surgery in roughly seven patients. The cohort comprised 13 men and five or six women with a median age of roughly 74 years, ranging from about 53 to 85 years. Squamous cell carcinoma histology was identified in seven patients, and adenocarcinoma histology was identified in twelve patients. Image-guided IMRT or VMAT was used to deliver SBRT in 3 to 5 fractions at a biologically effective dose of at least 100 Gy. SBRT was not combined with any concurrent therapy in any patient. After SBRT, distant metastases developed in about 20% of the 19 patients at a median of 7 months, while the remaining 15 patients had no significant progression. Peripheral blood TCR beta repertoires were profiled in stage I NSCLC patients before and after stereotactic body radiotherapy, and the repertoires were related to distant failure. For each of the 20 or so patients, one blood sample was taken before SBRT and one after, so the study sequenced around 40 samples in total.

Two rounds of multiplex PCR were performed to amplify the TCR beta CDR3 region from genomic DNA. The first PCR round used primers specific to each TRBV and TRBJ gene, and the primer sequences were filed in Chinese patent CN105087789A. Universal primers were used in the second PCR round. The Roche High Pure PCR Template Preparation Kit was used to extract genomic DNA from frozen PBMCs. Libraries were sequenced paired-end with 151 bp reads on an Illumina HiSeq 3000. From the authors' description of their analysis: CutAdapt was used to remove raw reads lacking the multiplex PCR primer sequences. PEAR was used to merge high-quality paired reads into contigs. TRB V, D and J gene segments were assigned to each contig with MiXCR by alignment to reference sequences. To remove sequencing errors, CDR3 sequences were clustered according to base quality and sequence similarity. Shannon entropy, normalized by the natural log of the productive TCR sequence number, served as the measure of diversity. Clonality was defined as one minus Shannon entropy divided by the natural log of the number of unique clonotypes. Progression-free survival cut-offs for repertoire metrics were chosen using the Youden index of ROC curves, with analyses run in R 3.5.3. Starting from the raw public reads, TCRdb applied fastp trimming at Q25, assembled clones with MiXCR and retained in-frame beta chains. Rows with one shared CDR3 protein collapse into an entry with the most common genes and DNA. The V and J calls were not made by the authors but by TCRdb's processing. The sample profile shows around 11,000 distinct CDR3 sequences; 45% to 65% of them were found once. The biggest ten clones account for approximately 6.5% of the sample.

No patient had a history of other malignancies or prior chemotherapy or radiotherapy, and all had node-negative disease on CT and PET/CT. Six milliliters of peripheral venous blood were drawn into EDTA tubes at each of two time points. PBMCs were isolated by Ficoll-Paque Plus density-gradient centrifugation. Immediately after collection, samples were stored at -80 degrees C until analysis. Overall study outcomes, separate from this receptor: Post-SBRT Shannon entropy and its change from baseline were lower in patients who developed distant metastases; baseline Shannon entropy was not associated with metastases. TRBV and TRBJ usage frequencies reportedly differed by metastasis status, in two V genes at baseline and in fewer than 10 V and two J genes after SBRT. All reported P values were unadjusted for multiple comparisons. No determination of tumor specificity was made for expanded TCR clones. After SBRT, the count of unique TCR clones dropped from a median of roughly 9,300 beforehand to about 6,800 afterward (Wilcoxon paired P=0.011). The study was limited by the small cohort and short follow-up, and independent validation of the study findings is required.

Recombination linked TRBV4-2 to TRBJ1-5, with TRBD1 tentatively as D gene (6 bases match). The sequence came from a donor over 45 with non-small cell lung cancer. The sample in question was PBMCs, obtained before or after stereotactic body radiation therapy (not recorded which). CDR3 protein: CASSQDRGALVIGPQHF. The sequenced DNA: TGTGCCAGCAGCCAGGACCGGGGGGCGCTTGTGATAGGGCCCCAGCATTTT.